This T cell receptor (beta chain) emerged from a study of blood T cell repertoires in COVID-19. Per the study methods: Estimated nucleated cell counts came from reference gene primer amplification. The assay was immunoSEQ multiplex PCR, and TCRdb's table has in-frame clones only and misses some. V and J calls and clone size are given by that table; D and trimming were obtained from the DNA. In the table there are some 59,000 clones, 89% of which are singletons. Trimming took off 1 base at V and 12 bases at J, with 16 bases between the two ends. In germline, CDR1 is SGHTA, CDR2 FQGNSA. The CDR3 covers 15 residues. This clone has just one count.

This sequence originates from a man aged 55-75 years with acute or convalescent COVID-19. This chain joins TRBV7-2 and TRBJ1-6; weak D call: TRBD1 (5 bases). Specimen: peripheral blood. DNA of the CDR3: TGTGCCAGCAGCTTAGATGGCGGGGGGTTGAGACCCCTCCACTTT. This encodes CASSLDGGGLRPLHF.